This section outlines one TCR beta chain sequence together with its context. Its matching antigen is unknown. The sample comes from a study of cytomegalovirus exposure and HLA in healthy donors. Study-wide context: From HLA-typed donors, an early data release held some 91 million unique TCRs. Out of 300 to 500 genotyped donors, about 81% belonged to the Caucasian-associated ancestry cluster. Study-wide points: A list of roughly 180 TCR beta chains associated with cytomegalovirus was given.

PCR amplification relied on 60 Vbeta primers (plus 13 Jbeta primers). Data came from immunoSEQ multiplex PCR; TCRdb stores just in-frame clones and leaves some out. The sample records 130,000 to 150,000 clones, 74% being singletons. The V gene lost 0 bases and the J gene lost 4 bases, with 4 bases spanning the gap. CDR1 LNHNV and CDR2 YYDKDF come from the germline V gene (reference sequence). The CDR3 sequence is 13 residues long. This chain uses TRBV15 with TRBJ2-1; D is unresolved. The sequencing sample was made of PBMCs. The receptor comes from a man younger than 35 in good health and CMV-seropositive. The CDR3 DNA follows: TGTGCCACCAGCAGAGACCCTTACAATGAGCAGTTCTTC. Translating gives CATSRDPYNEQFF.